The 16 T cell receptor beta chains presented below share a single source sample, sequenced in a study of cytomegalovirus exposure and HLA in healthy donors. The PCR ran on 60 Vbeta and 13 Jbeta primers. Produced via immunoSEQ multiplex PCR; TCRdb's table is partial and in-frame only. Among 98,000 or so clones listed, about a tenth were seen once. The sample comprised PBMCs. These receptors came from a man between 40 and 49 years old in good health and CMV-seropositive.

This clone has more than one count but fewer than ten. CDR3 bases: TGTGCCAGCAGCTTAGGGCCTAGCGGCACAGATACGCAGTATTTT. Translated, it gives CASSLGPSGTDTQYF. The V gene is TRBV7-2, the J gene TRBJ2-3; weak D call: TRBD2 (6 bases). V was pared by 1 base and J by 1 base, with 9 bases between. Germline CDR1 reads SGHTA; CDR2 reads FQGNSA. The CDR3 extends over 15 amino acids.

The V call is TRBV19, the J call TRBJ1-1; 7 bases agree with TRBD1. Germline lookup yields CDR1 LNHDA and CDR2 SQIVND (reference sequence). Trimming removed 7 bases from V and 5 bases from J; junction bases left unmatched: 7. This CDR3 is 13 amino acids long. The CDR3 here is CASIVAGGTEAFF. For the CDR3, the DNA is TGTGCCAGTATCGTGGCAGGGGGGACTGAAGCTTTCTTT.

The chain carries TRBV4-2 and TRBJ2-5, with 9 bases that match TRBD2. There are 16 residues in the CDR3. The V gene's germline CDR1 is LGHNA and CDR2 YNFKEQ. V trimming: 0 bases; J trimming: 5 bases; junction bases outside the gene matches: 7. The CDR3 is CASSQERREGLETQYF. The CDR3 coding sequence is TGTGCCAGCAGCCAAGAACGGCGGGAGGGGCTGGAGACCCAGTACTTC.

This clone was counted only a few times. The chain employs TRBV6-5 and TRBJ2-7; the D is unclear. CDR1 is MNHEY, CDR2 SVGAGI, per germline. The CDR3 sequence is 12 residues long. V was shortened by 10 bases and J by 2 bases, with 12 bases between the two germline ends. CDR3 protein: CAIRSGPYEQYF. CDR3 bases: TGTGCCATCAGGTCCGGTCCCTACGAGCAGTACTTC.

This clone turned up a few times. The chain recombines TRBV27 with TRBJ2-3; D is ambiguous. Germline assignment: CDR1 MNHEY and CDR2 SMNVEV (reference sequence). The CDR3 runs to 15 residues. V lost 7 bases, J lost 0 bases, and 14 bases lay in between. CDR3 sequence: CASKNVAPSTDTQYF. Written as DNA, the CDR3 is TGTGCCAGCAAAAACGTAGCCCCTAGCACAGATACGCAGTATTTT.

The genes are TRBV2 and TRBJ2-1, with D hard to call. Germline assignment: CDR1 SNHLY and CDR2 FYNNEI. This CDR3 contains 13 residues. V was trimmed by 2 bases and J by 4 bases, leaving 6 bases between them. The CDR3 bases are TGTGCCAGCAGTGAAAAACAGTACAATGAGCAGTTCTTC. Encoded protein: CASSEKQYNEQFF.

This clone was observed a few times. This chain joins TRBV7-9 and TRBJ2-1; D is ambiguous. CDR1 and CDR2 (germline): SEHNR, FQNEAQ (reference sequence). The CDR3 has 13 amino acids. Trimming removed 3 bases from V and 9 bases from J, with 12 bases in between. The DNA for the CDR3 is TGTGCCAGCAGCTTCGCCTCCCCACTTGAGCAGTTCTTC. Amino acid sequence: CASSFASPLEQFF.

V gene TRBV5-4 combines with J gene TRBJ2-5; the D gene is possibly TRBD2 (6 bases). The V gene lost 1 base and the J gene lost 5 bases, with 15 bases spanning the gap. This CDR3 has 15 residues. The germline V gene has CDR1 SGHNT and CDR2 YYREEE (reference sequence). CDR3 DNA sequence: TGTGCCAGCAGCTTGATAGGAGGGCTAGGGGAGACCCAGTACTTC. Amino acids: CASSLIGGLGETQYF.

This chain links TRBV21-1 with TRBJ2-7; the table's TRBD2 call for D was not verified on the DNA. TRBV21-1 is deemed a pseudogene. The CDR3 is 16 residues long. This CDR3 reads CASSKARGTSSYEQYF. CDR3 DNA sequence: TGTGCCAGCAGCAAAGCTAGGGGGACTAGCAGCTACGAGCAGTACTTC.

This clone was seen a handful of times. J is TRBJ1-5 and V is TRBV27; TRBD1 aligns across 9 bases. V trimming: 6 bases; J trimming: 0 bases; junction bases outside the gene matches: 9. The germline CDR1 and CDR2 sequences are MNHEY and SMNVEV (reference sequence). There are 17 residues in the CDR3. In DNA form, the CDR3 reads TGTGCCAGCAGAAGGGGACAGGGCGATTATAGCAATCAGCCCCAGCATTTT. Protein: CASRRGQGDYSNQPQHF.

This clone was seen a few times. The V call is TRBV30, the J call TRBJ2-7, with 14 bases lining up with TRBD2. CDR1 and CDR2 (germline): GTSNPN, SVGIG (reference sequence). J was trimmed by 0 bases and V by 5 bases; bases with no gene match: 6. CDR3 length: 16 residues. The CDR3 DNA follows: TGTGCCTGGGTGGGACTAGCGGGAGCGAGCTCCTACGAGCAGTACTTC. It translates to CAWVGLAGASSYEQYF.

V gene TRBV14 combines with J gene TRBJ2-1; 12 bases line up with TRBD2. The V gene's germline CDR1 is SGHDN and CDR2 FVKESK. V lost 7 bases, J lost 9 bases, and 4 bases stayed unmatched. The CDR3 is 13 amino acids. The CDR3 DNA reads TGTGCCAGCAAACTAGCGGGAGGTGGTGAGCAGTTCTTC. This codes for CASKLAGGGEQFF.

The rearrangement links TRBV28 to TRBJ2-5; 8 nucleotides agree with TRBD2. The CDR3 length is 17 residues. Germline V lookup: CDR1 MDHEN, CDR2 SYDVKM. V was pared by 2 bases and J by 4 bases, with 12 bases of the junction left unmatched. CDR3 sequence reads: CASSLRGVAGFGETQYF. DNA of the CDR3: TGTGCCAGCAGTTTACGGGGAGTAGCGGGATTCGGAGAGACCCAGTACTTC.

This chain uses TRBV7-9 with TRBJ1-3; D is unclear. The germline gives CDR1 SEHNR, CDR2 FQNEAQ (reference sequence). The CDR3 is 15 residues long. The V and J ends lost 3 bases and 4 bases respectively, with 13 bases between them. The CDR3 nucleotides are TGTGCCAGCAGCTTCACAATTGGGCGAGGAAACACCATATATTTT. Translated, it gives CASSFTIGRGNTIYF. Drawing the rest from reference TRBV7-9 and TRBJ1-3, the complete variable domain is DTGVSQNPRHKITKRGQNVTFRCDPISEHNRLYWYRQTLGQGPEFLTYFQNEAQLEKSRLLSDRFSAERPKGSFSTLEIQRTEQGDSAMYLCASSFTIGRGNTIYFGEGSWLTVV.

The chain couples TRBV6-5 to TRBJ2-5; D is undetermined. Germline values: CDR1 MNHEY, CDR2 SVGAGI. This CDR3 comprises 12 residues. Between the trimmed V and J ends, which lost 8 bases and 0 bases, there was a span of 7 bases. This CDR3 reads CASSQYQETQYF. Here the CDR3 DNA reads TGTGCCAGCTCCCAGTACCAAGAGACCCAGTACTTC.

CDR3 DNA: TGTGCCAGCACCTCCCCCGGCGGCGGGGCCTACGAGCAGTACTTC. It translates to CASTSPGGGAYEQYF. The rearrangement uses TRBV28 and TRBJ2-7, with D perhaps matching TRBD2 (6 bases). CDR1 is MDHEN, CDR2 SYDVKM, per germline. Deletions cut 7 bases from V and 2 bases from J, with 18 bases between. The CDR3 runs to 15 residues.